These 29 T cell receptor beta chains share one sample of origin, sequenced in a study of shared clonotypes between healthy human individuals. Positive CCR7 selection of CD45RO-negative cells yielded the naive CD8 cells, and terminally differentiated effector memory CD45RA+ cells were excluded. Sequencing was performed with immunoSEQ multiplex PCR; in TCRdb, only in-frame clones are kept and a portion is missing. Of hundreds of thousands of clones in the sample, roughly 95% were seen once. Sequenced input: naive CD8+ T cells sorted from blood. Source of these receptors: a woman aged 30 to 39 in good health.

This clone was counted a few times. CDR3 sequence (DNA): TGTGCCAGCAGGGACAGGGGGCGCGTTCAGCCCCAGCATTTT. It codes for CASRDRGRVQPQHF. The chain carries TRBV6-4 and TRBJ1-5; 11 nucleotides line up with TRBD1. Germline CDR1 is MRHNA and CDR2 is SNTAGT. The CDR3 spans 14 residues. V lost 6 bases and J lost 6; bases outside the gene matches: 4.

The chain employs TRBV6-5 and TRBJ1-5; D gene ambiguous. Germline CDR1 reads MNHEY; CDR2 reads SVGAGI. The CDR3 has 14 amino acids. V was shortened by 5 bases and J by 5 bases, with 13 bases between the two germline ends. For the CDR3, the DNA is TGTGCCAGCAGTGCCTCCCTCGGTTATCAGCCCCAGCATTTT. This encodes CASSASLGYQPQHF.

The gene calls are TRBV30 and TRBJ1-2, with TRBD1 identical over 8 bases. CDR3 length equals 13 residues. Germline assignment: CDR1 GTSNPN and CDR2 SVGIG (reference sequence). With V trimmed by 5 bases and J by 5 bases, 7 bases remained unmatched. The CDR3 nucleotides are TGTGCCTGGGGAACAGGGGGAGTTTATGGCTACACCTTC. Its protein product is CAWGTGGVYGYTF.

The V and J genes are TRBV28 and TRBJ2-2; possible D gene TRBD2, 6 bases. Per the germline V gene, CDR1 is MDHEN and CDR2 is SYDVKM. The CDR3 extends over 15 amino acids. V was trimmed by 3 bases and J by 5 bases, leaving 13 bases between them. CDR3 sequence: CASSFVGSRTGELFF. The CDR3 DNA reads as TGTGCCAGCAGTTTTGTCGGGAGTAGAACCGGGGAGCTGTTTTTT.

The chain recombines TRBV28 with TRBJ2-7; 10 bases match TRBD2. The germline CDR1 and CDR2 sequences are MDHEN and SYDVKM. This CDR3 spans 16 amino acids. V trimming: 2 bases; J trimming: 2 bases; junction bases outside the gene matches: 6. CDR3 DNA sequence: TGTGCCAGCAGTTTAGCACTAGCGGGGCTACCCTACGAGCAGTACTTC. Residues: CASSLALAGLPYEQYF.

The V and J genes are TRBV5-6 and TRBJ1-1, with TRBD1 as a possible D gene (5 bases). Germline CDR1 SGHDT, CDR2 YYEEEE. Deletions cut 2 bases from V and 0 bases from J, with 11 bases between. There are 15 residues in the CDR3. Here the CDR3 DNA reads TGTGCCAGCAGCTTCATCGCGGGGCTGAACACTGAAGCTTTCTTT. This encodes CASSFIAGLNTEAFF.

J is TRBJ1-4 and V is TRBV28, with D tentatively TRBD1 (6 bases). CDR3 length: 15 residues. Trimming took 4 bases from V and 7 from J, leaving 16 bases between them. Germline V lookup: CDR1 MDHEN, CDR2 SYDVKM. DNA for the CDR3: TGTGCCAGCAGTTCGATACAGGGATTAATTGAAAAACTGTTTTTT. The encoded protein is CASSSIQGLIEKLFF.

The chain couples TRBV4-1 to TRBJ2-7; 8 bases agree with TRBD2. This CDR3 is 16 amino acids long. Germline CDR1 is MGHRA and CDR2 is YSYEKL. The junction had 6 bases not matched to a gene; V was cut back by 0 bases and J by 2 bases. The CDR3 is CASSQDPSGFAYEQYF. The DNA for the CDR3 is TGCGCCAGCAGCCAAGATCCTAGCGGGTTTGCCTACGAGCAGTACTTC.

This chain uses TRBV4-1 with TRBJ1-2; the D is unclear. V was pared by 0 bases and J by 9 bases, with 20 bases between. CDR1 is MGHRA, CDR2 YSYEKL, per germline. This CDR3 is 16 amino acids long. The CDR3 sequence: CASSQDNFGPFRRYTF. CDR3 sequence (DNA): TGCGCCAGCAGCCAAGATAATTTCGGTCCGTTTCGTCGCTACACCTTC.

The genes are TRBV29-1 and TRBJ2-5; TRBD2 might be the D (6 bases). The J call is doubtful: the DNA matches TRBJ2-7 better. The CDR3 spans 14 residues. Germline CDR1 reads SQVTM; CDR2 reads ANQGSEA. In nucleotides, the CDR3 is TGCAGCGTTGAAGCGGGAGAGGGGTCCTACGAGCAGTACTTC. Residues: CSVEAGEGSYEQYF.

This sequence joins TRBV6-6 and TRBJ2-7; D possibly corresponds to TRBD1 (5 bases). The CDR3 totals 16 residues. The ends were cut back, 0 bases at V and 6 bases at J, with 18 bases in the middle. Germline values: CDR1 MNHNY, CDR2 SVGAGI (reference sequence). The CDR3 spells CASSYSRDRLSGEQYF. The CDR3 DNA is TGTGCCAGCAGTTACTCCAGGGATCGCCTATCGGGCGAGCAGTACTTC.

V is TRBV11-2 and J is TRBJ2-1, with D perhaps assigned TRBD1 or TRBD2 (5 bases each). The CDR3 extends over 15 amino acids. The ends were cut back, 5 bases at V and 4 bases at J, with 15 bases in the middle. CDR1 is SGHAT and CDR2 is FQNNGV in the germline V gene. The CDR3 protein is CASSGDPQNYNEQFF. For the CDR3, the DNA is TGTGCCAGCAGCGGGGACCCACAAAATTACAATGAGCAGTTCTTC.

The chain is built from TRBV5-4 and TRBJ2-1; no clear D gene. Germline loops: CDR1 SGHNT, CDR2 YYREEE (reference sequence). V lost 2 bases and J lost 9, with 12 bases in between. The CDR3 length is 13 residues. The CDR3, as DNA: TGTGCCAGCAGCTTAGGCTTGCGGTTTGAGCAGTTCTTC. Translating it yields CASSLGLRFEQFF.

This chain uses TRBV27 with TRBJ2-1; D is uncertain. The germline V and J ends were trimmed by 3 bases and 9 bases, with 6 bases remaining between them. CDR1 is MNHEY and CDR2 is SMNVEV in the germline V gene (reference sequence). The CDR3 extends over 11 amino acids. DNA for the CDR3: TGTGCCAGCAGTTTGGGGATTGAGCAGTTCTTC. Amino acid sequence: CASSLGIEQFF.

This clone was seen once. The chain is built from TRBV28 and TRBJ2-5; 7 bases are shared with TRBD1. CDR1 is MDHEN and CDR2 is SYDVKM in the germline V gene. Trimming at V came to 2 bases and at J to 3 bases, leaving 12 bases not matched to a gene. CDR3 length: 17 residues. CDR3 nucleotides: TGTGCCAGCAGTTTACCCCTTGGGAGAGGGACAGAAGAGACCCAGTACTTC. Translated, it gives CASSLPLGRGTEETQYF.

CDR3 loop: CATRVTSEHTDTQYF. CDR3 sequence (DNA): TGTGCCACCAGGGTGACTAGCGAACACACAGATACGCAGTATTTT. The chain joins TRBV15 to TRBJ2-3; 8 bases are shared with TRBD2. Germline-derived CDR1 and CDR2 are LNHNV and YYDKDF (reference sequence). The trim removed 6 bases at V and 2 bases at J, leaving 7 bases unmatched. This CDR3 comprises 15 residues.

The chain combines TRBV19 with TRBJ1-5; D might be TRBD1 (5 bases). Between the trimmed V and J ends, which lost 7 bases and 0 bases, there was a span of 13 bases. Per germline, CDR1 LNHDA and CDR2 SQIVND (reference sequence). CDR3 length: 15 amino acids. The CDR3 sequence: CASKPGTDSNQPQHF. The CDR3 DNA reads as TGTGCCAGTAAACCGGGGACTGATAGCAATCAGCCCCAGCATTTT.

Only one count was recorded for this clone. The V and J genes are TRBV27 and TRBJ1-2; D is possibly TRBD1 (5 bases). Germline values: CDR1 MNHEY, CDR2 SMNVEV (reference sequence). This CDR3 spans 15 amino acids. V dropped 4 bases and J dropped 4 bases, with 16 bases sitting between them. The CDR3, as DNA: TGTGCCAGCAGTTCGTCAGGGCCTTCTATCTATGGCTACACCTTC. Translation: CASSSSGPSIYGYTF.

CDR3: CASSFRIGTEAFF. Written as DNA, the CDR3 is TGTGCCAGCAGTTTTCGGATCGGCACTGAAGCTTTCTTT. This chain links TRBV28 with TRBJ1-1; no clear D. V lost 3 bases and J 4 bases, leaving 9 bases between the germline ends. The CDR3 totals 13 residues. Germline lookup yields CDR1 MDHEN and CDR2 SYDVKM.

The rearrangement joins TRBV27 to TRBJ2-1; the match to TRBD2 covers 9 bases. V was pared by 2 bases and J by 8 bases, with 7 bases of the junction left unmatched. The CDR3 is 15 amino acids. The germline V gene encodes CDR1 MNHEY and CDR2 SMNVEV (reference sequence). The CDR3 nucleotides are TGTGCCAGCAGTTTAGCGGGAGGGGGGTCCCATGAGCAGTTCTTC. This encodes CASSLAGGGSHEQFF.

Turning to this clone: Relative to the germline gene, one junction end is altered; a read error may explain this. The chain is built from TRBV2 and TRBJ2-3; 12 bases are a match to TRBD1. Germline values: CDR1 SNHLY, CDR2 FYNNEI. CDR3 length: 15 residues. The CDR3 is CASREGTGGKDTQYF. The CDR3 coding sequence is TGTGCCAGCAGAGAAGGGACAGGGGGCAAAGATACGCAGTATTTT.

CDR3 nucleotide sequence: TGTGCCAGCAGTCCAGTGGACAGGGGTGACGAGACCCAGTACTTC. Its protein is CASSPVDRGDETQYF. The chain carries TRBV27 and TRBJ2-5; 9 bases fit TRBD1. The V gene's germline CDR1 is MNHEY and CDR2 SMNVEV (reference sequence). The CDR3 contains 15 residues. V dropped 5 bases and J dropped 5; count of bases not matched to a gene: 9.

With respect to this clone: Other DNA sequences of this sample code for an identical CDR3. The chain employs TRBV5-4 and TRBJ2-7; 7 nucleotides match TRBD2. This CDR3 region has 14 residues. J gave up 3 bases and V 2 bases, and 5 bases lay outside the gene matches. Germline CDR1 and CDR2: SGHNT and YYREEE (reference sequence). CDR3 sequence: CASSLGLGSYEQYF. In nucleotides, the CDR3 is TGTGCCAGCAGCTTAGGACTAGGGAGCTACGAGCAGTACTTC.

The chain has TRBV5-4 and TRBJ2-3; no definite D call. The ends were cut back, 1 base at V and 2 bases at J, with 11 bases in the middle. The CDR3 is 15 amino acids. The germline V gene encodes CDR1 SGHNT and CDR2 YYREEE (reference sequence). The CDR3 coding sequence is TGTGCCAGCAGCTTGATGACTTATAACACAGATACGCAGTATTTT. This sequence encodes CASSLMTYNTDTQYF. The full variable domain, its missing parts supplied by reference TRBV5-4 and TRBJ2-3, is ETGVTQSPTHLIKTRGQQVTLRCSSQSGHNTVSWYQQALGQGPQFIFQYYREEENGRGNFPPRFSGLQFPNYSSELNVNALELDDSALYLCASSLMTYNTDTQYFGPGTRLTVL.

The J gene is TRBJ2-7, the V gene TRBV6-1; TRBD1 agrees at 7 bases. Germline V gives CDR1 MNHNS, CDR2 SASEGT. J was trimmed by 2 bases and V by 2 bases; bases with no gene match: 6. There are 15 residues in the CDR3. As DNA, the CDR3 is TGTGCCAGCAGTGAAAATACAGGGGCTACCTACGAGCAGTACTTC. Protein sequence: CASSENTGATYEQYF.

J is TRBJ2-7 and V is TRBV13; D remains ambiguous. Germline CDR1 is PRHDT and CDR2 is FYEKMQ (reference sequence). The length of the CDR3 is 13 residues. The V end was cut by 4 bases, the J end by 0 bases, with 7 bases between. DNA for the CDR3: TGTGCCAGCAGCTCCAAGGTCTCCTACGAGCAGTACTTC. Translated: CASSSKVSYEQYF.

This clone was found once. V gene TRBV18 combines with J gene TRBJ1-4, with TRBD1 as a possible D gene (6 bases). This CDR3 spans 17 amino acids. V was pared by 2 bases and J by 0 bases, with 13 bases between. Germline V gene data show CDR1 as KGHSH and CDR2 as LQKENI. As DNA, the CDR3 is TGTGCCAGCTCACCAGAGGCAGGGGCTGCAACTAATGAAAAACTGTTTTTT. It is translated as CASSPEAGAATNEKLFF. The complete variable domain, with remaining parts taken from reference TRBV18 and TRBJ1-4, reads NAGVMQNPRHLVRRRGQEARLRCSPMKGHSHVYWYRQLPEEGLKFMVYLQKENIIDESGMPKERFSAEFPKEGPSILRIQQVVRGDSAAYFCASSPEAGAATNEKLFFGSGTQLSVL.

The gene calls are TRBV19 and TRBJ2-1; 7 bases fit TRBD2. The CDR3 has 16 amino acids. The junction had 10 bases not matched to a gene; V was cut back by 7 bases and J by 1 base. Per the germline V gene, CDR1 is LNHDA and CDR2 is SQIVND (reference sequence). The CDR3 spells CASTTRDGGSYNEQFF. The CDR3 nucleotides read TGTGCCAGTACGACGAGGGACGGGGGGTCCTACAATGAGCAGTTCTTC. The complete variable domain, with remaining parts taken from reference TRBV19 and TRBJ2-1, reads DGGITQSPKYLFRKEGQNVTLSCEQNLNHDAMYWYRQDPGQGLRLIYYSQIVNDFQKGDIAEGYSVSREKKESFPLTVTSAQKNPTAFYLCASTTRDGGSYNEQFFGPGTRLTVL.

This chain uses TRBV4-1 with TRBJ1-1, with 7 bases lining up with TRBD1. The germline CDR1 and CDR2 sequences are MGHRA and YSYEKL. The CDR3 totals 16 residues. The V gene end was trimmed by 2 bases and the J gene end by 3 bases; junction bases not matched to a gene: 9. As DNA, the CDR3 is TGCGCCAGCAGCCAACCCCCGACAGGGTTGGACACTGAAGCTTTCTTT. It specifies CASSQPPTGLDTEAFF.